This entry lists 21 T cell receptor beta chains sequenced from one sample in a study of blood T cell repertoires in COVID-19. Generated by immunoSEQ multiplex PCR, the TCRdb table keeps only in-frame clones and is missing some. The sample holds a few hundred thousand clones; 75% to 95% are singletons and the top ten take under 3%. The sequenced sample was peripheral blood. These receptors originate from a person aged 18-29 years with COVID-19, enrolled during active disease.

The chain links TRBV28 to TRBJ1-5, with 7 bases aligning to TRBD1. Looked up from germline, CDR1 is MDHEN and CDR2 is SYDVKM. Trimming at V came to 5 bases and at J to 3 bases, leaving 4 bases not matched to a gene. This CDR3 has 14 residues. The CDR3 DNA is TGTGCCAGCAGTCCGGGACAGCACAATCAGCCCCAGCATTTT. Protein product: CASSPGQHNQPQHF.

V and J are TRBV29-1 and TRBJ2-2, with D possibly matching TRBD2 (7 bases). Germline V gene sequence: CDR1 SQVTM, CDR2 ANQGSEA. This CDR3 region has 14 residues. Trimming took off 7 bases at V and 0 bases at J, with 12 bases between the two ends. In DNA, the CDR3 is TGCAGCGCCGAGGGGGGGCCGAACACCGGGGAGCTGTTTTTT. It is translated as CSAEGGPNTGELFF.

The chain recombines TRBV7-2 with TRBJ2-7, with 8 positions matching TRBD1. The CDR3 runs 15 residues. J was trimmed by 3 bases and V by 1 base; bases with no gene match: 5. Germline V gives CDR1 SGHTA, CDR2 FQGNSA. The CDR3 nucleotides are TGTGCCAGCAGCTTAGATCCGGGACAGGACTACGAGCAGTACTTC. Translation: CASSLDPGQDYEQYF.

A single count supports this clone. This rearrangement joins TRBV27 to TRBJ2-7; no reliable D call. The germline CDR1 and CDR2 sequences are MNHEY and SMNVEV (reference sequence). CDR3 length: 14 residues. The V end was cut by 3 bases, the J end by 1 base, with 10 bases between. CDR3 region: CASSFGGISYEQYF. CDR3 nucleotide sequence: TGTGCCAGCAGTTTTGGCGGCATATCCTACGAGCAGTACTTC.

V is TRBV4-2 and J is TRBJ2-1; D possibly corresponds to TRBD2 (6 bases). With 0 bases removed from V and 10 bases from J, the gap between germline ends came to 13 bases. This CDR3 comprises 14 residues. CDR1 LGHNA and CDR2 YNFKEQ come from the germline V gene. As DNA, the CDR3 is TGTGCCAGCAGCCAAGAAACTAGCCGGGGCGAGCAGTTCTTC. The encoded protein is CASSQETSRGEQFF.

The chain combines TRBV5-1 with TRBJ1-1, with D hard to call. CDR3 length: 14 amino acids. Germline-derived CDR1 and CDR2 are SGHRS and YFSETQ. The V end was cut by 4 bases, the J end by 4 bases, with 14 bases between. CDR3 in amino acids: CASSPREGGTEAFF. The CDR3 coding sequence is TGCGCCAGCAGCCCCCGGGAGGGTGGCACTGAAGCTTTCTTT.

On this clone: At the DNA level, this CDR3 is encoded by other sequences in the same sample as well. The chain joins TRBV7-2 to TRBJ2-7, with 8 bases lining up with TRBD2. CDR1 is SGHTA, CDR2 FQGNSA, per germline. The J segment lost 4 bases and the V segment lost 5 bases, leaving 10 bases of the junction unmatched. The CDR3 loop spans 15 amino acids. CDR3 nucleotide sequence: TGTGCCAGCAGCCCCACCAGCGGGAGTTCTTACGAGCAGTACTTC. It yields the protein CASSPTSGSSYEQYF.

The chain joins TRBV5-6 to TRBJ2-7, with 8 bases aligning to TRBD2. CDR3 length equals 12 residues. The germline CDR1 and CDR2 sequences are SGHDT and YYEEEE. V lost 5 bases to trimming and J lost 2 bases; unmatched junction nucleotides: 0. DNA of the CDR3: TGTGCCAGCAGAGCGGGAGCCTACGAGCAGTACTTC. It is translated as CASRAGAYEQYF.

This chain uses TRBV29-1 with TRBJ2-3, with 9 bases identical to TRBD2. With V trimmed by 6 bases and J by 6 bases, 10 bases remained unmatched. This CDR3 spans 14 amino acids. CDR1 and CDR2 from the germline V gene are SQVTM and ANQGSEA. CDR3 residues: CSVVIAGAPDTQYF. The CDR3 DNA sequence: TGCAGCGTCGTCATAGCGGGAGCCCCCGATACGCAGTATTTT.

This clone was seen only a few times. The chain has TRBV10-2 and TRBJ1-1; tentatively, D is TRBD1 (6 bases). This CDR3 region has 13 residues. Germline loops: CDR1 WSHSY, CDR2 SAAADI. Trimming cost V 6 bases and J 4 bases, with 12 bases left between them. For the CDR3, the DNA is TGCGCCAGCAGGCTCCAAGGGGGCACTGAAGCTTTCTTT. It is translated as CASRLQGGTEAFF.

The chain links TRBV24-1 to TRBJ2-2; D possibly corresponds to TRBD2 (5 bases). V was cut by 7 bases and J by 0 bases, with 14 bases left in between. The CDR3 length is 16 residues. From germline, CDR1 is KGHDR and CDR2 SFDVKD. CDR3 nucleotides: TGTGCCACCAGGGTGGGTCGAGGGACGAACACCGGGGAGCTGTTTTTT. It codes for CATRVGRGTNTGELFF.

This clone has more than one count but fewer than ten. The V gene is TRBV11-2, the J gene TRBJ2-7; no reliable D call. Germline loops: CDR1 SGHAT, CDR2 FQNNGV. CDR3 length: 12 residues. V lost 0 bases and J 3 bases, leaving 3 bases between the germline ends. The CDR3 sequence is CASSLDGYEQYF. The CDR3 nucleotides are TGTGCCAGCAGCTTAGACGGCTACGAGCAGTACTTC.

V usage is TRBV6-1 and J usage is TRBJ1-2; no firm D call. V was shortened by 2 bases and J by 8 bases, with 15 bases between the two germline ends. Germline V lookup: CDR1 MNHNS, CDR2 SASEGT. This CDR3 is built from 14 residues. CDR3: CASSEPGSLRGYTF. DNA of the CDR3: TGTGCCAGCAGTGAACCGGGAAGCCTGAGGGGCTACACCTTC.

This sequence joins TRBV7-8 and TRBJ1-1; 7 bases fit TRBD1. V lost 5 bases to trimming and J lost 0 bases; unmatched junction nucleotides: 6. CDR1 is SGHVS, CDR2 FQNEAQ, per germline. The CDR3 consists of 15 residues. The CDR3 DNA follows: TGTGCCAGCAGCCCAATGACAGGGATGAACACTGAAGCTTTCTTT. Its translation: CASSPMTGMNTEAFF.

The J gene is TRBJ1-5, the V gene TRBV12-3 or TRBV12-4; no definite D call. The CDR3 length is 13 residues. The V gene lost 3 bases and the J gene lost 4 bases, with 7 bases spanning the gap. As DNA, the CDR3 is TGTGCCAGCAGTTTTGAGAGAAATCAGCCCCAGCATTTT. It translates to CASSFERNQPQHF.

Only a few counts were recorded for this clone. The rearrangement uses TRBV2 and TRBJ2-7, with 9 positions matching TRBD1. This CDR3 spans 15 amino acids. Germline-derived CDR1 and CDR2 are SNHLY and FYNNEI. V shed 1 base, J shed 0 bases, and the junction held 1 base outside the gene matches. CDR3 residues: CASSEEGQGSYEQYF. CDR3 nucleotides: TGTGCCAGCAGTGAAGAGGGACAGGGCTCCTACGAGCAGTACTTC.

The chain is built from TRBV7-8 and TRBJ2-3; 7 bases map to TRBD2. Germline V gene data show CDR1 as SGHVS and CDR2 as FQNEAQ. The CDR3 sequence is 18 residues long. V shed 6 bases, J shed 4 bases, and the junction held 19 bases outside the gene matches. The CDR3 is CASRSQSSLTSRADTQYF. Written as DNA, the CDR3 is TGTGCCAGCAGATCTCAGTCATCACTGACTAGCCGCGCAGATACGCAGTATTTT.

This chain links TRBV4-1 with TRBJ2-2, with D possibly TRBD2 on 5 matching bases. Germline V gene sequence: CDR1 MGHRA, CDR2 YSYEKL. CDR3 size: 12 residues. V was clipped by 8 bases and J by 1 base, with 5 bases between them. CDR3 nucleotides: TGCGCCAGCGGACTGAACACCGGGGAGCTGTTTTTT. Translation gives CASGLNTGELFF.

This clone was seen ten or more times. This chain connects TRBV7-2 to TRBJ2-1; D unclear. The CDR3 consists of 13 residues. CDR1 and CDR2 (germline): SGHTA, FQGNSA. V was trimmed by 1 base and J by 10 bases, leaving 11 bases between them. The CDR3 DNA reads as TGTGCCAGCAGCTTAGGGAGTGGCGTGGAGCAGTTCTTC. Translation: CASSLGSGVEQFF.

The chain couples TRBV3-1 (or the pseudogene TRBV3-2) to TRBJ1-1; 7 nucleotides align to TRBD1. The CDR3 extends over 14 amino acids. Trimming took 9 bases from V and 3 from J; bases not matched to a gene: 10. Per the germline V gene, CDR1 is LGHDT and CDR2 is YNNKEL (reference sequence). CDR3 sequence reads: CASRQGRRDTEAFF. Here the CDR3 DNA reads TGTGCCAGTCGACAGGGTCGAAGGGACACTGAAGCTTTCTTT.

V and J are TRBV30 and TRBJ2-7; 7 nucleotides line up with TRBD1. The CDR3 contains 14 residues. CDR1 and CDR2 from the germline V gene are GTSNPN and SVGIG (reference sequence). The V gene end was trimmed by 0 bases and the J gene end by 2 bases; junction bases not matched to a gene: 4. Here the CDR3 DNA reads TGTGCCTGGAGTGTAAGGCAGGGGGCCTACGAGCAGTACTTC. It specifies CAWSVRQGAYEQYF.